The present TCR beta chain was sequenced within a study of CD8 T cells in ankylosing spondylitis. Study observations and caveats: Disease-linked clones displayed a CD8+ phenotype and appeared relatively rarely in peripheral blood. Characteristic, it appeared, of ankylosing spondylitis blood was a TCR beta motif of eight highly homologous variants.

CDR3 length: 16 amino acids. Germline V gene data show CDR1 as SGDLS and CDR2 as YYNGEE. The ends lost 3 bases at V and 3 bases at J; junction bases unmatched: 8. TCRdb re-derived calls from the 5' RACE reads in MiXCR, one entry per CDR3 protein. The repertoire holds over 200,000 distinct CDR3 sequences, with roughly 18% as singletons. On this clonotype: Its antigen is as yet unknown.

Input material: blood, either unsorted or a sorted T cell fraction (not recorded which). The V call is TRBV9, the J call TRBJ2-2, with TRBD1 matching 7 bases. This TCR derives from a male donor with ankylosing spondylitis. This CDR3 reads CASSEPQGPDTGELFF. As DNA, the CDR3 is TGTGCCAGCAGCGAGCCACAGGGGCCAGACACCGGGGAGCTGTTTTTT.